The text below deals with one T cell receptor beta chain. Its antigen is still unknown. The CDR3 spans 14 residues. The germline gives CDR1 MGHDK, CDR2 SYGVNS. With 2 bases removed from V and 3 bases from J, the gap between germline ends came to 10 bases. The source of the sample is a study of CD8 T cells in Susac syndrome. Study observations and caveats: Within total CD8+ repertoires, 15 to 20 Susac-specific public clones were found, and within CD8+ TEMRA repertoires, five.

Random hexamers were used to reverse transcribe 0.5 to 1 ug of RNA. TCRdb called the immunoSEQ multiplex PCR reads again in MiXCR, with one record for every CDR3 protein. The sample contains tens of thousands of distinct CDR3 sequences, around 95% of which appear only once. This TCR came from a human donor with Susac syndrome. The specimen sequenced was CD8+ T cells from PBMCs. The chain uses TRBV25-1 and TRBJ1-1; D uncertain. CDR3 sequence (DNA): TGTGCCAGCAGTGAAGGGCCGGGAGACACTGAAGCTTTCTTT. It encodes CASSEGPGDTEAFF.